The table lists the clone carrying this T cell receptor (beta chain) with many counts. Its antigen is not identified. The germline CDR1 and CDR2 sequences are SGHRS and YFSETQ. The CDR3 totals 15 residues. The ends lost 2 bases at V and 4 bases at J; junction bases unmatched: 4. The data are from a study of T-cell reconstitution after alpha-beta-depleted transplantation in children. As it was prepared, the TCRbeta library received unique molecular identifiers. TCRdb processed the PCR reads anew with MiXCR; each CDR3 protein has one entry. The sample has about 440,000 distinct CDR3 sequences, 43% seen once. General study points: T-cell numbers and diversity one year post-transplant derived largely from freshly generated T cells.

The specimen was PBMCs, collected before TCRalphabeta/CD19-depleted stem cell transplant. The rearrangement uses TRBV5-1 and TRBJ2-1; 9 bases fit TRBD2. The sequence was collected from a girl aged 2-9 years with aplastic anemia, due to receive a stem cell transplant. For the CDR3, the DNA is TGCGCCAGCAGCTTTCAGAGCGGGAGGTACAATGAGCAGTTCTTC. It translates to CASSFQSGRYNEQFF.